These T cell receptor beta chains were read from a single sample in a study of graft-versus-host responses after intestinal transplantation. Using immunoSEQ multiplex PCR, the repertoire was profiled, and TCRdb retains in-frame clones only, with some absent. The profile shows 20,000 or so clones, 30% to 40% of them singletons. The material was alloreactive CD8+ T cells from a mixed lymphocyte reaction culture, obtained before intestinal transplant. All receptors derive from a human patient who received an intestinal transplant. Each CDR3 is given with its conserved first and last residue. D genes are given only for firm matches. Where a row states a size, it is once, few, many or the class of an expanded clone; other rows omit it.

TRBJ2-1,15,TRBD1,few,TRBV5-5,CASSDPGQGINEQFF,TGTGCCAGCAGCGACCCGGGACAGGGGATTAATGAGCAGTTCTTC
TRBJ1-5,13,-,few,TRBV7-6,CASSLNGGRPQHF,TGTGCCAGCAGCTTAAATGGAGGCCGGCCCCAGCATTTT
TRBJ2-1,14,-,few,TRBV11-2,CASSLPSSYNEQFF,TGTGCCAGCAGCTTACCGAGCTCCTACAATGAGCAGTTCTTC
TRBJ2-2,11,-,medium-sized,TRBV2,CASMEAGELFF,TGTGCCAGCATGGAGGCCGGGGAGCTGTTTTTT
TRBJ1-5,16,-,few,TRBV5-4,CASSLADLGRRQPQHF,TGTGCCAGCAGCCTGGCGGATTTGGGGCGCCGTCAGCCCCAGCATTTT
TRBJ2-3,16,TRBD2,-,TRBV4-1,CASSPRGRGGTDTQYF,TGCGCCAGCAGCCCCCGGGGTAGGGGAGGGACAGATACGCAGTATTTT
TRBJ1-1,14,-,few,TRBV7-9,CASSSGGRATEAFF,TGTGCCAGCAGTTCGGGCGGCAGGGCGACTGAAGCTTTCTTT
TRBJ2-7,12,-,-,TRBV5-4,CASSPTNYEQYF,TGTGCCAGCAGCCCGACGAACTACGAGCAGTACTTC
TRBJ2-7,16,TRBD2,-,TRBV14,CASSQDLTSGPYEQYF,TGTGCCAGCAGCCAAGATCTGACTAGCGGACCTTACGAGCAGTACTTC
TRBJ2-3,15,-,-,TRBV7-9,CASSYDGASPDTQYF,TGTGCCAGCAGCTATGACGGGGCTAGTCCAGATACGCAGTATTTT
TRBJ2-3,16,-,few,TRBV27,CASSLSPSPSTDTQYF,TGTGCCAGCAGTTTGTCTCCTAGCCCTAGCACAGATACGCAGTATTTT
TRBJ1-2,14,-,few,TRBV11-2,CASSLDTTFYGYTF,TGTGCCAGCAGCTTAGATACGACATTTTATGGCTACACCTTC
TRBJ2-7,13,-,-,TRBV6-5,CASSLPLPGEQYF,TGTGCCAGCAGTCTACCACTCCCGGGGGAGCAGTACTTC
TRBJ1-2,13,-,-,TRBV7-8,CASSIGPTYGYTF,TGTGCCAGCAGCATAGGACCTACCTATGGCTACACCTTC
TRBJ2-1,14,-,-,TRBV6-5,CASSYSNSYNEQFF,TGTGCCAGCAGTTACTCGAACTCGTACAATGAGCAGTTCTTC
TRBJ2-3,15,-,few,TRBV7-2,CASSSQGVRTDTQYF,TGTGCCAGCAGCTCACAAGGGGTCCGCACAGATACGCAGTATTTT
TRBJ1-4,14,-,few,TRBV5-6,CASSLFDFNEKLFF,TGTGCCAGCAGCTTATTCGACTTTAATGAAAAACTGTTTTTT
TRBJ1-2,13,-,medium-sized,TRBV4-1,CASSQAGGGGYTF,TGCGCCAGCAGCCAAGCCGGGGGCGGTGGCTACACCTTC
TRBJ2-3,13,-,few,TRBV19,CASSIDHTDTQYF,TGTGCCAGTAGTATAGATCACACAGATACGCAGTATTTT
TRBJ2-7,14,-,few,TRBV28,CASSLSGTNYEQYF,TGTGCCAGCAGTTTATCCGGAACCAACTACGAGCAGTACTTC
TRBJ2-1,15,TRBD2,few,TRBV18,CASNPGLAGRNEQFF,TGTGCCAGCAATCCGGGACTAGCGGGACGTAATGAGCAGTTCTTC
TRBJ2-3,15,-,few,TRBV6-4,CASSAMRGSTDTQYF,TGTGCCAGCAGTGCTATGCGGGGCAGCACAGATACGCAGTATTTT
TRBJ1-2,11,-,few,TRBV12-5,CASGLLREEAF,TGTGCTAGTGGTTTGCTGCGGGAGGAGGCCTTC